The 7 T cell receptor beta chains presented below share a single source sample, sequenced in a study of T cell repertoires in cytomegalovirus infection. These receptors are not linked to any known antigen. Each CDR3 protein gets one entry after TCRdb re-called the reads with MiXCR. This sample has 100,000 to 150,000 distinct CDR3 sequences, with roughly a quarter found just once. The sequenced sample was PBMCs, sequenced either directly or after in vitro stimulation (not recorded which). These receptors all stem from a human donor in good health (CMV status not recorded). Some clones in this sample may be carry-over from other donors' samples.

This clonotype was picked up a small number of times. The DNA for the CDR3 is TGTGCCAGCTCACCACTTAGGGGTGAGCAGTTCTTC. Translated, it gives CASSPLRGEQFF. J is TRBJ2-1 and V is TRBV18; maybe TRBD1 (5 bases). The V gene lost 1 base and the J gene lost 9 bases, with 7 bases spanning the gap. Germline V CDR1 and CDR2: KGHSH, LQKENI. The CDR3 length is 12 residues.

This clonotype showed up many times. J is TRBJ2-6 and V is TRBV7-2; D perhaps matches TRBD2 (6 bases). There are 16 residues in the CDR3. Looked up from germline, CDR1 is SGHTA and CDR2 is FQGNSA. V was cut by 3 bases and J by 1 base, with 10 bases left in between. The CDR3 sequence is CASSLTGGSGANVLTF. In nucleotides, the CDR3 is TGTGCCAGCAGCTTGACCGGGGGTTCTGGGGCCAACGTCCTGACTTTC.

This clonotype was recorded at least ten times. The J gene is TRBJ2-5, the V gene TRBV7-2; TRBD1 is a possible D gene (6 bases). CDR1 is SGHTA, CDR2 FQGNSA, per germline. The V end lost 5 bases, the J end lost 3 bases, and 16 bases lay between the germline ends. This CDR3 has 15 amino acids. The CDR3 spells CASSPTGTKKETQYF. For the CDR3, the DNA is TGTGCCAGCAGCCCAACCGGGACAAAAAAAGAGACCCAGTACTTC.

This clonotype occurred a few times. The rearrangement joins TRBV4-3 to TRBJ2-7, with D possibly matching TRBD2 (6 bases). The CDR3 covers 13 residues. Between the trimmed V and J ends, which lost 0 bases and 6 bases, there was a span of 9 bases. From germline, CDR1 is LGHNA and CDR2 YSLEER. CDR3 in amino acids: CASSQDLTSEQYV. CDR3 bases: TGCGCCAGCAGCCAAGATCTGACTAGCGAGCAGTACGTC.

This rearrangement joins TRBV27 to TRBJ1-1; D possibly corresponds to TRBD1 (5 bases). The CDR3 is 13 amino acids. CDR1 and CDR2 (germline): MNHEY, SMNVEV (reference sequence). Trimming stripped 10 bases from V and 4 bases from J, with 16 bases between. CDR3 amino acids: CAISRLGGTEAFF. CDR3 in DNA: TGTGCCATTTCGAGGCTGGGGGGCACTGAAGCTTTCTTT.

The V and J genes are TRBV10-3 and TRBJ2-7, with D perhaps matching TRBD1 (6 bases). Trimming took 6 bases from V and 3 from J, leaving 12 bases between them. The CDR3 spans 13 residues. Per the germline V gene, CDR1 is ENHRY and CDR2 is SYGVKD. For the CDR3, the DNA is TGTGCCATCAGGAGCCGGGACAACTACGAGCAGTACTTC. Its translation: CAIRSRDNYEQYF.

The V gene is TRBV11-3, the J gene TRBJ2-1; D call uncertain. The V gene lost 1 base and the J gene lost 8 bases, with 6 bases spanning the gap. CDR1 is SGHNT, CDR2 YENEEA, per germline. The CDR3 is 12 amino acids. The CDR3 loop reads CASSLGADEQFF. CDR3 DNA: TGTGCCAGCAGCTTAGGTGCCGATGAGCAGTTCTTC. Complete variable domain (other parts from reference TRBV11-3 and TRBJ2-1): EAGVVQSPRYKIIEKKQPVAFWCNPISGHNTLYWYLQNLGQGPELLIRYENEEAVDDSQLPKDRFSAERLKGVDSTLKIQPAELGDSAVYLCASSLGADEQFFGPGTRLTVL.